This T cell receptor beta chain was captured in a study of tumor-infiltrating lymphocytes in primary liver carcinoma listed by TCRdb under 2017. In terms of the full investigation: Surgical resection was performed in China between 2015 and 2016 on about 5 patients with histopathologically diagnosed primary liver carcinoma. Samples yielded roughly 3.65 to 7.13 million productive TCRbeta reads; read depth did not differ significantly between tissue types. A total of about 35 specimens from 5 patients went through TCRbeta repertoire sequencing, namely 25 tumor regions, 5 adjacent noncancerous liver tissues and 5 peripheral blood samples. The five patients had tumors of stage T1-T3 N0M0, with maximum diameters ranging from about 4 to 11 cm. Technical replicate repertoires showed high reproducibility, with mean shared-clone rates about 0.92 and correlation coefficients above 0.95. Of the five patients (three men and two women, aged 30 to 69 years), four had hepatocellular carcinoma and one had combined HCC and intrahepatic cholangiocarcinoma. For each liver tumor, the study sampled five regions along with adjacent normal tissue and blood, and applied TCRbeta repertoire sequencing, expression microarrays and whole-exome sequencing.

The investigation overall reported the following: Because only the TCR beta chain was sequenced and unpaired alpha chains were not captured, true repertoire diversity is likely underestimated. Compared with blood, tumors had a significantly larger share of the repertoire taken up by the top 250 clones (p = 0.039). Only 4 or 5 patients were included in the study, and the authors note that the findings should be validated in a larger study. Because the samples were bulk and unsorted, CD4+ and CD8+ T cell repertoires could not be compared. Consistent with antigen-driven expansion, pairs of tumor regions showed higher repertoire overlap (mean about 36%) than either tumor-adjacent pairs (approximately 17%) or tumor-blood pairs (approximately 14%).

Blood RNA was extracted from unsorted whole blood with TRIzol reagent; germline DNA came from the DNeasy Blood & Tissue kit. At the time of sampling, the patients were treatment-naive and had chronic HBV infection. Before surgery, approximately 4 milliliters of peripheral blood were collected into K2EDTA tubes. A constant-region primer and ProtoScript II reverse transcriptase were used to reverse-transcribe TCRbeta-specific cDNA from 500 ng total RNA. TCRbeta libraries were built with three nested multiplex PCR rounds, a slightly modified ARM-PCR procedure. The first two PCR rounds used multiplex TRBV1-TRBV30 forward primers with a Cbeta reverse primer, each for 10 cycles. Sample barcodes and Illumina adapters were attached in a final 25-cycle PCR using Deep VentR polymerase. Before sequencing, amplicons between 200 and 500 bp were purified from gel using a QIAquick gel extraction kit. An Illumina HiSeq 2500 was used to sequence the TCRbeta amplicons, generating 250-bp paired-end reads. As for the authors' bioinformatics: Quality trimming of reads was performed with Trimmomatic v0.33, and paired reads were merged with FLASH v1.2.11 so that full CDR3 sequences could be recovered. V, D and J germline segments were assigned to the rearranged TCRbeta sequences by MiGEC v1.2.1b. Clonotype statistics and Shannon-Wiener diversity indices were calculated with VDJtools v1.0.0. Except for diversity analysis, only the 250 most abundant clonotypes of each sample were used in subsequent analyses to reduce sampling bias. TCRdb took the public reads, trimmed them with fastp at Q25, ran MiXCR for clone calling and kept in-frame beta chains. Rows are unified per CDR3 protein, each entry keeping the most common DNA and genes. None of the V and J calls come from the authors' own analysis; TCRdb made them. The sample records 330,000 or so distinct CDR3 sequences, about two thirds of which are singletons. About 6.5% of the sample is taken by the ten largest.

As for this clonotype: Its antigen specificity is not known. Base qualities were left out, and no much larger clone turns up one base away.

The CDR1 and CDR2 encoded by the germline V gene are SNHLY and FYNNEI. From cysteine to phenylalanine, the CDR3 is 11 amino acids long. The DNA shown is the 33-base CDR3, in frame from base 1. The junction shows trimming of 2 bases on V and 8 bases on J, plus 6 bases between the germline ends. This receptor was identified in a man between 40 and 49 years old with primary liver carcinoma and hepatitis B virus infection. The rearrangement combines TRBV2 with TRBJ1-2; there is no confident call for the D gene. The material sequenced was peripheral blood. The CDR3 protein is CASSEIGGYTF. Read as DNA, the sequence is TGTGCCAGCAGTGAAATTGGCGGCTACACCTTC. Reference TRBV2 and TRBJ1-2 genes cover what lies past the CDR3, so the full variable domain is EPEVTQTPSHQVTQMGQEVILRCVPISNHLYFYWYRQILGQKVEFLVSFYNNEISEKSEIFDDQFSVERPDGSNFTLKIRSTKLEDSAMYFCASSEIGGYTFGSGTRLTVV.